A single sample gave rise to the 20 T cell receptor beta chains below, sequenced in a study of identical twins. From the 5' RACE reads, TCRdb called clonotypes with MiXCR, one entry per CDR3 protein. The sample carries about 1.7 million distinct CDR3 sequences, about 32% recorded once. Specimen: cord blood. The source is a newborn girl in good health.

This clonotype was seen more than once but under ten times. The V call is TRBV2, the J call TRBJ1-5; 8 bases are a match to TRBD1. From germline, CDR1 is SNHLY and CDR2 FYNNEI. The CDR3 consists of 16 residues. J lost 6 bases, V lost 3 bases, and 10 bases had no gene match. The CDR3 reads CASSDSGTGVFQPQHF. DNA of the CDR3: TGTGCCAGCAGTGATTCCGGGACAGGTGTGTTTCAGCCCCAGCATTTT.

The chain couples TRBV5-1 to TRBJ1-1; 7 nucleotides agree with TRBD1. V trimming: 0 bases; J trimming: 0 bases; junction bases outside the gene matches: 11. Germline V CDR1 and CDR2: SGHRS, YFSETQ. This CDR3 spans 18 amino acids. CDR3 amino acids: CASSLAGQGGFLNTEAFF. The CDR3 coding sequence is TGCGCCAGCAGCTTGGCGGGTCAGGGGGGATTCTTGAACACTGAAGCTTTCTTT.

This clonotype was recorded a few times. CDR3 sequence: CASSLMTSSPYEQYF. DNA for the CDR3: TGTGCCAGCAGCCTAATGACTAGTTCCCCCTACGAGCAGTACTTC. The chain has TRBV7-2 and TRBJ2-7; tentative D call: TRBD2 (6 bases). The V gene lost 5 bases and the J gene lost 2 bases, with 16 bases spanning the gap. Per the germline V gene, CDR1 is SGHTA and CDR2 is FQGNSA. The CDR3 consists of 15 residues.

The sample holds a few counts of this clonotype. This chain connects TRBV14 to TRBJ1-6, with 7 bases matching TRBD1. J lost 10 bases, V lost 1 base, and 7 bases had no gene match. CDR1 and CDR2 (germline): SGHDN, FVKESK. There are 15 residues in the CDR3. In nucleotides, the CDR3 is TGTGCCAGCAGCCAAGTCGCAGGGGGAGCGTCACCCCTCCACTTT. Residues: CASSQVAGGASPLHF.

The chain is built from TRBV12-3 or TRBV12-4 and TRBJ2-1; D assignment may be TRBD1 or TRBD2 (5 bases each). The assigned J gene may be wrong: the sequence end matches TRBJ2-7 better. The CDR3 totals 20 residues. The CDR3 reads CASSLFIGGGNYPSYNEQYF. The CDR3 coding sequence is TGTGCCAGCAGTTTGTTTATCGGTGGGGGAAACTACCCGTCCTACAATGAGCAGTACTTC.

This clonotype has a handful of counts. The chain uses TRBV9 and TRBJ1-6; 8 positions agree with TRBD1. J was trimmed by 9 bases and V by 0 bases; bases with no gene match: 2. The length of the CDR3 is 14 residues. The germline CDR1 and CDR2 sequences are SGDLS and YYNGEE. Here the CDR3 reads CASSVAGGASPLHF. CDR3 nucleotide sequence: TGTGCCAGCAGCGTAGCAGGGGGCGCTTCACCCCTCCACTTT.

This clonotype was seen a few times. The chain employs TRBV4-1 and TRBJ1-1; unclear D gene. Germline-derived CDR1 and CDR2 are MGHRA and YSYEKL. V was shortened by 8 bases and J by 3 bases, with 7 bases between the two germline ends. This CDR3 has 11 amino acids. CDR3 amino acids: CASGSHTEAFF. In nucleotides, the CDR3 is TGCGCCAGCGGGTCCCACACTGAAGCTTTCTTT.

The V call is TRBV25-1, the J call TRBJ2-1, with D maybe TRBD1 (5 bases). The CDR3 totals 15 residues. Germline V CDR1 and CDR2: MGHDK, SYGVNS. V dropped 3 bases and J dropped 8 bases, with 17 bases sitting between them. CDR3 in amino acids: CASSDGRARIYEQFF. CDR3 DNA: TGTGCCAGCAGTGACGGCAGGGCGAGGATCTATGAGCAGTTCTTC.

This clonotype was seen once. The CDR3 here is CASSEIMGLAQPYEQYF. The CDR3 DNA reads TGTGCCAGCAGTGAAATAATGGGACTAGCCCAACCCTACGAGCAGTACTTC. This sequence joins TRBV6-1 and TRBJ2-7, with 9 bases identical to TRBD2. CDR3 size: 17 residues. Germline V gives CDR1 MNHNS, CDR2 SASEGT. J gave up 2 bases and V 2 bases, and 10 bases lay outside the gene matches.

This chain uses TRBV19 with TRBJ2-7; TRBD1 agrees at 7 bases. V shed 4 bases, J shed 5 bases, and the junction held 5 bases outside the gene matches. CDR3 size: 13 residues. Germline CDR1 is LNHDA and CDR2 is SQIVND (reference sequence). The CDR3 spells CASSTQGLDEQYF. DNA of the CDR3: TGTGCCAGTAGTACACAGGGGTTGGACGAGCAGTACTTC.

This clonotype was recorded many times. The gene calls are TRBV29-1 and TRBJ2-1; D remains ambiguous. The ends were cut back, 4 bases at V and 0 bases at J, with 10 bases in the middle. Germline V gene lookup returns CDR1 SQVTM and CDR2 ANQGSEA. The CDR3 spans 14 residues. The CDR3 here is CSVVPPSSYNEQFF. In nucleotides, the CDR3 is TGCAGCGTTGTCCCACCGAGCTCCTACAATGAGCAGTTCTTC.

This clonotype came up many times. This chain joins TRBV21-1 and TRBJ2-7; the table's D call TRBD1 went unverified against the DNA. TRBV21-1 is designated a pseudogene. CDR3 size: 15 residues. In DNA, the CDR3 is TGTGCCAGCAGCAATATAAGGGACCATTACTACGAGCAGTACTTC. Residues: CASSNIRDHYYEQYF.

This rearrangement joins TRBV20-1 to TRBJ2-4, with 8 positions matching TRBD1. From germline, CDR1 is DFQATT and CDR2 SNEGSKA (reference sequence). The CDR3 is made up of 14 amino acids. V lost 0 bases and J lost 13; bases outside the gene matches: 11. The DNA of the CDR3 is TGCAGTGCTAGAGATCCCCAGGGGGCTGGAGAGCAGTACTTC. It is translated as CSARDPQGAGEQYF.

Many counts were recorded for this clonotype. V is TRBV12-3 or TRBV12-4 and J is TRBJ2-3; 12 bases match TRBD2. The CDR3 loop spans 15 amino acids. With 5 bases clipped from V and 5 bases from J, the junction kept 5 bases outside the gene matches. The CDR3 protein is CASSPLAGGQDTQYF. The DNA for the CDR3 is TGTGCCAGCAGTCCACTAGCGGGGGGTCAAGATACGCAGTATTTT.

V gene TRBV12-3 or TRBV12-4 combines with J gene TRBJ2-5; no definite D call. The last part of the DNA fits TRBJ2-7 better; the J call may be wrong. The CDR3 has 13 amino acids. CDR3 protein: CASSLLDRYEQYF. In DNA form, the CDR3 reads TGTGCCAGCAGTTTGTTAGATCGTTACGAGCAGTACTTC.

The CDR3 DNA reads TGTGCCAGCAGCTTAGTCCCGGGGAGAAAGGATGGCTACACCTTC. Translation gives CASSLVPGRKDGYTF. This chain links TRBV11-2 with TRBJ1-2; no firm D call. Looked up from germline, CDR1 is SGHAT and CDR2 is FQNNGV. The CDR3 runs 15 residues. The ends were cut back, 1 base at V and 6 bases at J, with 15 bases in the middle.

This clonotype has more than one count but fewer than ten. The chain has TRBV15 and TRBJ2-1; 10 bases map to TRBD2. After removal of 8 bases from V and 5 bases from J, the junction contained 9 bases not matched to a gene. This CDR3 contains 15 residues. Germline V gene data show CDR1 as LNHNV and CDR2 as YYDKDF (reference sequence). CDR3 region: CATSSGRAIHNEQFF. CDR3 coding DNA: TGTGCCACCTCAAGCGGGAGGGCCATTCACAATGAGCAGTTCTTC.

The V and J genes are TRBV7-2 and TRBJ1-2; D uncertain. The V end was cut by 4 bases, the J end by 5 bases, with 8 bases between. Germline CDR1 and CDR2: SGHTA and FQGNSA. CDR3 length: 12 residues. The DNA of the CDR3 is TGTGCCAGCAGCTATCGCCATTATGGCTACACCTTC. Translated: CASSYRHYGYTF.

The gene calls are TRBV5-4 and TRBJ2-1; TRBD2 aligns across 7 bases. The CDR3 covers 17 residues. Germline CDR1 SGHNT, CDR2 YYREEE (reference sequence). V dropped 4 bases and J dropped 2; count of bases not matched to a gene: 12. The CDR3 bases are TGTGCCAGCAGCCAGGGCGGAAGCGGGGCAACCTACAATGAGCAGTTCTTC. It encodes CASSQGGSGATYNEQFF.

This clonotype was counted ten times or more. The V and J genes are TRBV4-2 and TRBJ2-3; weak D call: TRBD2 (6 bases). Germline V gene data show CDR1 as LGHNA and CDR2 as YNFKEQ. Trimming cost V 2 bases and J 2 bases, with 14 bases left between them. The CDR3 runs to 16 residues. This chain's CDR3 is CASSQTPGLTTDTQYF. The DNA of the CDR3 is TGTGCCAGCAGCCAAACACCGGGACTCACCACAGATACGCAGTATTTT.